This paragraph covers one TCR beta chain sequence. Trimming took 5 bases from V and 5 from J; bases not matched to a gene: 8. This CDR3 contains 15 residues. Germline-derived CDR1 and CDR2 are MNHEY and SMNVEV (reference sequence). The data originate from a study of blood T cell repertoires in COVID-19. Study overall: Spain, Italy and the United States supplied samples that represented acute and convalescent COVID-19.

Authors' processing steps: Reference gene primer amplification in the assay estimated nucleated cell counts. Sequencing used immunoSEQ multiplex PCR; TCRdb keeps in-frame clones, though not all of them. V, J and clone size were drawn from that table, and D and trimming were deduced from the DNA. The sample contains some 70,000 clones, around 90% of which appear only once. Sequencing was done on a sample of peripheral blood. This TCR derives from a man aged 50-59 years with active COVID-19. The chain joins TRBV27 to TRBJ2-7; TRBD2 aligns across 11 bases. The CDR3 loop reads CASSMTSGMEDEQYF. The CDR3 DNA is TGTGCCAGCAGTATGACTAGCGGGATGGAGGACGAGCAGTACTTC.